Shown below are 32 T cell receptor beta chains from a single sample sequenced in a study of radiotherapy plus CTLA-4 blockade in lung cancer. The method was immunoSEQ multiplex PCR; TCRdb's version includes in-frame clones alone and lacks a portion of them. The sample includes roughly 53,000 clones, roughly 80% of them seen just once. Sequenced here: peripheral blood, sampled from a patient treated with radiotherapy plus ipilimumab. All receptors derive from a human donor with non-small cell lung cancer who had a partial response to radiotherapy plus ipilimumab.

The rearrangement links TRBV5-6 to TRBJ2-5; tentatively, D is TRBD2 (7 bases). This CDR3 is built from 16 residues. Germline V gives CDR1 SGHDT, CDR2 YYEEEE. Deletions cut 0 bases from V and 4 bases from J, with 16 bases between. DNA of the CDR3: TGTGCCAGCAGCTTGGAATGGGGGGGCCGGGGAGAGACCCAGTACTTC. This translates into CASSLEWGGRGETQYF. Together with reference TRBV5-6 and TRBJ2-5, the CDR3 gives the full variable domain: DAGVTQSPTHLIKTRGQQVTLRCSPKSGHDTVSWYQQALGQGPQFIFQYYEEEERQRGNFPDRFSGHQFPNYSSELNVNALLLGDSALYLCASSLEWGGRGETQYFGPGTRLLVL.

V and J are TRBV11-2 and TRBJ1-1; D is unresolved. V was cut by 1 base and J by 2 bases, with 14 bases left in between. The germline V gene encodes CDR1 SGHAT and CDR2 FQNNGV. The CDR3 covers 16 residues. Written as DNA, the CDR3 is TGTGCCAGCAGCTTAGGTCCGTTTTCCACAAACACTGAAGCTTTCTTT. Protein sequence: CASSLGPFSTNTEAFF.

The V and J genes are TRBV5-6 and TRBJ1-4; D not certain. The CDR3 extends over 15 amino acids. CDR1 is SGHDT, CDR2 YYEEEE, per germline. The V and J ends lost 4 bases and 4 bases respectively, with 14 bases between them. CDR3 nucleotide sequence: TGTGCCAGCAGCCCTCAACGGGGAGTTAATGAAAAACTGTTTTTT. Translating gives CASSPQRGVNEKLFF.

The chain employs TRBV5-5 and TRBJ1-4; 7 positions agree with TRBD1. The CDR3 extends over 14 amino acids. V was clipped by 4 bases and J by 6 bases; unmatched bases: 6. Per germline, CDR1 SGHKS and CDR2 YYEKEE (reference sequence). The CDR3 here is CASSPGTEDEKLFF. In nucleotides, the CDR3 is TGTGCCAGCAGCCCCGGGACAGAGGATGAAAAACTGTTTTTT.

This clone was counted a single time. V and J are TRBV5-5 and TRBJ1-5; D is unclear. This CDR3 has 15 amino acids. CDR1 SGHKS and CDR2 YYEKEE come from the germline V gene (reference sequence). Trimming took off 1 base at V and 2 bases at J, with 10 bases between the two ends. The CDR3 coding sequence is TGTGCCAGCAGCTTGTTTGGAGGTGGCAATCAGCCCCAGCATTTT. Its translation: CASSLFGGGNQPQHF.

The chain combines TRBV5-1 with TRBJ2-1; the match to TRBD1 covers 7 bases. Germline V gene sequence: CDR1 SGHRS, CDR2 YFSETQ. J was trimmed by 2 bases and V by 6 bases; bases with no gene match: 2. This CDR3 spans 13 amino acids. The CDR3, as DNA: TGCGCCAGCACAGGACAGGCCTACAATGAGCAGTTCTTC. Translating it yields CASTGQAYNEQFF.

This clone showed up just a few times. V gene TRBV10-3 combines with J gene TRBJ1-1; TRBD1 is a possible D gene (6 bases). Germline CDR1 ENHRY, CDR2 SYGVKD. This CDR3 has 14 residues. Between the trimmed V and J ends, which lost 6 bases and 4 bases, there was a span of 15 bases. CDR3: CAIRWTERGTEAFF. In DNA form, the CDR3 reads TGTGCCATCAGATGGACAGAACGCGGCACTGAAGCTTTCTTT.

This clone appeared a few times. V usage is TRBV2 and J usage is TRBJ2-7, with D unclear. Germline V gives CDR1 SNHLY, CDR2 FYNNEI. V lost 7 bases and J 3 bases, leaving 16 bases between the germline ends. This CDR3 has 14 residues. For the CDR3, the DNA is TGTGCCAGCAACCCCTCGGCGGTCAACTACGAGCAGTACTTC. Its translation is CASNPSAVNYEQYF.

V and J are TRBV30 and TRBJ2-5, with D perhaps TRBD1 (6 bases). The V end lost 1 base, the J end lost 5 bases, and 11 bases lay between the germline ends. The CDR3 contains 13 residues. The germline V gene encodes CDR1 GTSNPN and CDR2 SVGIG (reference sequence). The CDR3 protein is CAWSAQGLETQYF. In DNA form, the CDR3 reads TGTGCCTGGAGTGCTCAGGGGCTCGAGACCCAGTACTTC.

This clone has only a few counts. The chain has TRBV30 and TRBJ1-2; D gene uncertain. The V end was cut by 1 base, the J end by 5 bases, with 8 bases between. CDR1 is GTSNPN, CDR2 SVGIG, per germline (reference sequence). CDR3 length: 12 amino acids. CDR3 DNA: TGTGCCTGGAGTGACAGTGGGTATGGCTACACCTTC. Its protein is CAWSDSGYGYTF.

The chain carries TRBV30 and TRBJ1-6; D might be TRBD1 (6 bases). The CDR3 contains 14 residues. Germline V gives CDR1 GTSNPN, CDR2 SVGIG (reference sequence). Trimming stripped 0 bases from V and 10 bases from J, with 13 bases between. The CDR3 here is CAWSVRGGRSPLHF. The CDR3 DNA reads TGTGCCTGGAGTGTACGGGGGGGGCGATCACCCCTCCACTTT.

J is TRBJ1-4 and V is TRBV19; 7 bases are shared with TRBD1. Trimming removed 2 bases from V and 5 bases from J; junction bases left unmatched: 5. The CDR3 covers 15 residues. Germline V CDR1 and CDR2: LNHDA, SQIVND (reference sequence). CDR3 sequence reads: CASSIQGQQNEKLFF. CDR3 bases: TGTGCCAGTAGTATACAGGGACAGCAAAATGAAAAACTGTTTTTT.

The chain has TRBV5-6 and TRBJ2-2; weak D call: TRBD2 (6 bases). Deletions cut 3 bases from V and 3 bases from J, with 9 bases between. This CDR3 contains 14 residues. CDR1 is SGHDT and CDR2 is YYEEEE in the germline V gene. CDR3 coding DNA: TGTGCCAGCAGCTCGGGACTTTACACCGGGGAGCTGTTTTTT. It encodes CASSSGLYTGELFF.

The CDR3 reads CASSLTGTQETQYF. DNA for the CDR3: TGTGCCAGCAGCTTGACAGGGACCCAAGAGACCCAGTACTTC. This sequence joins TRBV13 and TRBJ2-5; 7 bases match TRBD1. CDR1 and CDR2 (germline): PRHDT, FYEKMQ (reference sequence). The CDR3 is 14 residues long. The V gene end was trimmed by 3 bases and the J gene end by 1 base; junction bases not matched to a gene: 2.

The chain has TRBV9 and TRBJ1-5, with D possibly being TRBD1 (5 bases). There are 14 residues in the CDR3. Germline lookup yields CDR1 SGDLS and CDR2 YYNGEE. V was pared by 4 bases and J by 9 bases, with 17 bases between. CDR3 sequence (DNA): TGTGCCAGCAGCTCAGGGCCCGGGGAGGGGCCCCAGCATTTT. Translation: CASSSGPGEGPQHF.

V gene TRBV7-2 combines with J gene TRBJ1-2, with unresolved D. This CDR3 comprises 13 residues. V lost 5 bases and J lost 0, with 7 bases in between. Germline loops: CDR1 SGHTA, CDR2 FQGNSA. CDR3: CASSPQTNYGYTF. DNA for the CDR3: TGTGCCAGCAGCCCACAGACTAACTATGGCTACACCTTC.

The chain has TRBV21-1 and TRBJ1-2; TRBD1 is the table's D call, not checked against the DNA. TRBV21-1 is reported as a pseudogene. This CDR3 spans 15 amino acids. The CDR3 sequence: CASSMSPTGNYGYTF. The DNA for the CDR3 is TGTGCCAGCAGCATGTCGCCTACAGGGAACTATGGCTACACCTTC.

The chain couples TRBV21-1 to TRBJ2-5; the table's D call of TRBD2 was not tested on the DNA. TRBV21-1 corresponds to a pseudogene. This CDR3 is built from 13 residues. CDR3 region: CASSSSGQETQYF. The CDR3 DNA follows: TGTGCCAGCAGCAGCAGCGGACAAGAGACCCAGTACTTC.

The J gene is TRBJ2-1, the V gene TRBV2; 7 nucleotides align to TRBD1. The CDR3 consists of 13 residues. V trimming: 6 bases; J trimming: 8 bases; junction bases outside the gene matches: 7. CDR1 and CDR2 from the germline V gene are SNHLY and FYNNEI. CDR3 protein: CASRSQGSDEQFF. The DNA for the CDR3 is TGTGCCAGCAGATCACAGGGGAGCGATGAGCAGTTCTTC.

The chain has TRBV5-4 and TRBJ2-1, with 11 bases lining up with TRBD1. This CDR3 has 15 residues. CDR1 is SGHNT and CDR2 is YYREEE in the germline V gene (reference sequence). With V trimmed by 2 bases and J by 6 bases, 4 bases remained unmatched. The DNA for the CDR3 is TGTGCCAGCAGCTTTCCCGGGACAGGGGGCAATGAGCAGTTCTTC. It is translated as CASSFPGTGGNEQFF.

The chain carries TRBV7-2 and TRBJ1-3, with D maybe TRBD1 (6 bases). The CDR3 spans 16 residues. CDR1 and CDR2 from the germline V gene are SGHTA and FQGNSA. Trimming shortened V by 4 bases and J by 0 bases, and 13 bases separated the two germline ends. As DNA, the CDR3 is TGTGCCAGCAGCTGGGCTGACAGGATCTCTGGAAACACCATATATTTT. It codes for CASSWADRISGNTIYF.

This chain joins TRBV9 and TRBJ1-1; weak D call: TRBD1 (6 bases). Between the trimmed V and J ends, which lost 3 bases and 1 base, there was a span of 10 bases. Germline lookup yields CDR1 SGDLS and CDR2 YYNGEE. CDR3 length: 14 residues. CDR3 in DNA: TGTGCCAGCAGCGGGGGACAAAAGAACACTGAAGCTTTCTTT. Translated: CASSGGQKNTEAFF.

CDR3 DNA sequence: TGTGCCAGCAGCCGGGACAGTTATGAGAACTCACCCCTCCACTTT. This gives the protein CASSRDSYENSPLHF. The chain recombines TRBV7-2 with TRBJ1-6; TRBD1 aligns across 7 bases. Germline loops: CDR1 SGHTA, CDR2 FQGNSA. V shed 5 bases, J shed 10 bases, and the junction held 11 bases outside the gene matches. There are 15 residues in the CDR3.

This rearrangement joins TRBV6-1 to TRBJ1-2; D call uncertain. Germline-derived CDR1 and CDR2 are MNHNS and SASEGT. Trimming removed 8 bases at V and 3 bases at J, with 13 bases between. This CDR3 spans 13 amino acids. CDR3 bases: TGTGCCAGCGAGGAGGGCTACGACTATGGCTACACCTTC. Translation: CASEEGYDYGYTF.

This rearrangement joins TRBV11-2 to TRBJ2-7, with 9 nucleotides matching TRBD1. The germline gives CDR1 SGHAT, CDR2 FQNNGV. CDR3 length: 15 amino acids. The trim removed 4 bases at V and 1 base at J, leaving 5 bases unmatched. The CDR3 reads CASSSPGTGSYEQYF. The CDR3 bases are TGTGCCAGCAGCTCGCCCGGGACAGGGTCCTACGAGCAGTACTTC.

The chain has TRBV28 and TRBJ1-1, with D possibly matching TRBD1 (5 bases). The CDR3 contains 12 residues. With 6 bases removed from V and 8 bases from J, the gap between germline ends came to 13 bases. CDR1 MDHEN and CDR2 SYDVKM come from the germline V gene. CDR3 sequence: CASSTNGQEAFF. Here the CDR3 DNA reads TGTGCCAGCAGCACAAATGGACAAGAAGCTTTCTTT. Variable domain in full (rest from reference TRBV28 and TRBJ1-1): DVKVTQSSRYLVKRTGEKVFLECVQDMDHENMFWYRQDPGLGLRLIYFSYDVKMKEKGDIPEGYSVSREKKERFSLILESASTNQTSMYLCASSTNGQEAFFGQGTRLTVV.

In this sample, this clone turned up a few times. The genes are TRBV5-8 and TRBJ1-6; no clear D. CDR3 length equals 14 residues. CDR1 and CDR2 (germline): SGHTS, YDEGEE. The V end lost 3 bases, the J end lost 11 bases, and 15 bases lay between the germline ends. This CDR3 is CASSSGDLLPPLHF. DNA of the CDR3: TGTGCCAGCAGCTCCGGGGATCTTTTACCACCCCTCCACTTT.

The rearrangement links TRBV2 to TRBJ2-1; D possibly corresponds to TRBD2 (5 bases). CDR1 is SNHLY and CDR2 is FYNNEI in the germline V gene. The CDR3 runs 12 residues. Trimming took off 10 bases at V and 4 bases at J, with 11 bases between the two ends. The CDR3 spells CATTTGYNEQFF. Written as DNA, the CDR3 is TGTGCCACTACGACGGGATACAATGAGCAGTTCTTC.

The V and J genes are TRBV11-2 and TRBJ2-3; TRBD2 agrees at 11 bases. The CDR3 totals 16 residues. CDR1 is SGHAT and CDR2 is FQNNGV in the germline V gene. With 5 bases clipped from V and 3 bases from J, the junction kept 7 bases outside the gene matches. CDR3 region: CASSILLAGATDTQYF. CDR3 nucleotides: TGTGCCAGCAGCATACTACTAGCGGGGGCAACAGATACGCAGTATTTT.

The chain has TRBV5-3 and TRBJ2-7; TRBD1 agrees at 9 bases. TRBV5-3 is noted as an ORF with a role that remains uncertain. The CDR3 consists of 16 residues. V shed 4 bases, J shed 3 bases, and the junction held 11 bases outside the gene matches. CDR3 coding DNA: TGTGCCAGAAGCCCGTCGGGACAGGGTATTGTCTACGAGCAGTACTTC. Protein: CARSPSGQGIVYEQYF.

This chain joins TRBV14 and TRBJ1-2; D ambiguous. Trimming removed 0 bases from V and 8 bases from J, with 10 bases in between. From germline, CDR1 is SGHDN and CDR2 FVKESK. CDR3 length equals 13 residues. This CDR3 is CASSQDLRWGYTF. The CDR3 bases are TGTGCCAGCAGCCAAGATCTTCGGTGGGGCTACACCTTC.

This clone was seen a single time. The rearrangement joins TRBV5-1 to TRBJ1-1; D unresolved. Germline loops: CDR1 SGHRS, CDR2 YFSETQ. The CDR3 contains 18 residues. Trimming stripped 0 bases from V and 0 bases from J, with 18 bases between. CDR3 sequence: CASSLAMAGSVMNTEAFF. CDR3 coding DNA: TGCGCCAGCAGCTTGGCCATGGCAGGTTCAGTAATGAACACTGAAGCTTTCTTT.